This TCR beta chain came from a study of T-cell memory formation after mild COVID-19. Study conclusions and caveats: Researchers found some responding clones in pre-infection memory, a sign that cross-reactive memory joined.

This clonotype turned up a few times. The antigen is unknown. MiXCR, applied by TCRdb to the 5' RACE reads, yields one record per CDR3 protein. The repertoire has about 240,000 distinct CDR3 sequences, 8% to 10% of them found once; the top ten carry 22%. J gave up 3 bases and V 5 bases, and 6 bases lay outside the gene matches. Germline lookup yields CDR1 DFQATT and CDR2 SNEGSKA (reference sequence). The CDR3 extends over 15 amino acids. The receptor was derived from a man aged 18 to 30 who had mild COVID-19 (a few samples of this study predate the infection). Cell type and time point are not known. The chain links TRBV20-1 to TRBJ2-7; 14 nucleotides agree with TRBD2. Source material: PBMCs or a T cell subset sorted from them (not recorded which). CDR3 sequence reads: CSAGGLAGAYYEQYF. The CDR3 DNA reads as TGCAGTGCTGGGGGACTAGCGGGGGCCTACTACGAGCAGTACTTC.